This T cell receptor (delta chain) derives from a study of delta chains in infants with herpesvirus infections. Study-wide results and limits: Later infection age appeared linked to lower public-clonotype frequency among Vdelta1 cells. 4 of 18 CMV-infected infants carried the public Vdelta1 clonotype, including one congenital.

Comment on this clone: The antigen is undetermined.

This CDR3 has 17 residues. J lost 7 bases, V lost 1 base, and 14 bases had no gene match. Per germline, CDR1 GEAIGNYY and CDR2 EKD. PBMC RNA was reverse transcribed using gamma-chain- and delta-chain-specific primers. TCRdb repeated clone calling on the RT-PCR reads with CATT. Here the sample spans about 840 delta-chain clones, around 30% being singletons. Source: peripheral blood, taken at time point 2 of longitudinal follow-up. The receptor was isolated from a human donor who was a Ugandan infant, either HIV-exposed or HIV-unexposed (not recorded which). V usage is TRDV2 and J usage is TRDJ1; TRDD3 matches at 10 bases. The CDR3 reads CACDTAFRLGDIVKLIF. In DNA form, the CDR3 reads TGTGCCTGTGACACGGCATTTCGGCTGGGGGATATTGTTAAACTCATCTTT.